These 4 T cell receptor beta chains were sequenced from one sample in a study of cytomegalovirus exposure and HLA in healthy donors. 13 Jbeta primers and 60 Vbeta primers were used for the PCR. Data came from immunoSEQ multiplex PCR; TCRdb stores just in-frame clones and leaves some out. The sample includes some 180,000 clones, less than 80% of them seen just once. The sequencing sample was made of PBMCs. The receptors derive from a man between 18 and 29 years old in good health and CMV-seronegative.

The CDR3 reads CASSRMPSGGKVTDTQYF. The CDR3 nucleotides are TGTGCCAGCAGCCGTATGCCTAGCGGGGGTAAAGTCACAGATACGCAGTATTTT. The V call is TRBV9, the J call TRBJ2-3; 10 bases are a match to TRBD2. Looked up from germline, CDR1 is SGDLS and CDR2 is YYNGEE. V gave up 4 bases and J gave up 2 bases; unmatched junction bases: 13. The CDR3 sequence is 18 residues long.

The chain joins TRBV28 to TRBJ2-7, with D perhaps TRBD1 (5 bases). The CDR3 is 16 residues long. Germline V gives CDR1 MDHEN, CDR2 SYDVKM. The germline V and J ends were trimmed by 2 bases and 0 bases, with 14 bases remaining between them. The CDR3 reads CASSLRGLTVSYEQYF. In DNA, the CDR3 is TGTGCCAGCAGTTTAAGGGGCCTAACGGTCTCCTACGAGCAGTACTTC.

This chain links TRBV9 with TRBJ2-1, with a weak D call TRBD1 (5 bases). V was trimmed by 0 bases and J by 0 bases, leaving 7 bases between them. This CDR3 is built from 15 residues. The germline V gene has CDR1 SGDLS and CDR2 YYNGEE. CDR3 sequence (DNA): TGTGCCAGCAGCGTAGGGACAAGCTCCTACAATGAGCAGTTCTTC. This translates into CASSVGTSSYNEQFF. Drawing the rest from reference TRBV9 and TRBJ2-1, the complete variable domain is DSGVTQTPKHLITATGQRVTLRCSPRSGDLSVYWYQQSLDQGLQFLIQYYNGEERAKGNILERFSAQQFPDLHSELNLSSLELGDSALYFCASSVGTSSYNEQFFGPGTRLTVL.

The chain carries TRBV6-6 and TRBJ2-1; 8 bases are shared with TRBD1. Germline trimming cut 4 bases from V and 0 bases from J; bases unmatched to any gene: 5. The CDR3 runs 16 residues. Germline V lookup: CDR1 MNHNY, CDR2 SVGAGI (reference sequence). The CDR3 loop is CASSWTGPSSYNEQFF. CDR3 DNA sequence: TGTGCCAGCAGTTGGACAGGGCCGAGCTCCTACAATGAGCAGTTCTTC.